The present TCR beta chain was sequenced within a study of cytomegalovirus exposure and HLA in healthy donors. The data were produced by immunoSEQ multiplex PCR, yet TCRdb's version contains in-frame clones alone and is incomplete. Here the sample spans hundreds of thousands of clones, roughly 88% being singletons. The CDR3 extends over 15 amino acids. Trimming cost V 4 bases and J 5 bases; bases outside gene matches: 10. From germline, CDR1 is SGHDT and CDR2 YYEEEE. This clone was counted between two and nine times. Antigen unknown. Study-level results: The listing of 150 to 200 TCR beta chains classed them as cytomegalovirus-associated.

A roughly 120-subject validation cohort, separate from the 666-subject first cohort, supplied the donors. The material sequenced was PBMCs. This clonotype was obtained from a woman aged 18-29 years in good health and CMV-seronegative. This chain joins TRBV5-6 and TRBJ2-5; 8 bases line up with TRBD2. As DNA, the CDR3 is TGTGCCAGCAGCACGGGGGGGCCCCCTTGGGAGACCCAGTACTTC. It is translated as CASSTGGPPWETQYF.